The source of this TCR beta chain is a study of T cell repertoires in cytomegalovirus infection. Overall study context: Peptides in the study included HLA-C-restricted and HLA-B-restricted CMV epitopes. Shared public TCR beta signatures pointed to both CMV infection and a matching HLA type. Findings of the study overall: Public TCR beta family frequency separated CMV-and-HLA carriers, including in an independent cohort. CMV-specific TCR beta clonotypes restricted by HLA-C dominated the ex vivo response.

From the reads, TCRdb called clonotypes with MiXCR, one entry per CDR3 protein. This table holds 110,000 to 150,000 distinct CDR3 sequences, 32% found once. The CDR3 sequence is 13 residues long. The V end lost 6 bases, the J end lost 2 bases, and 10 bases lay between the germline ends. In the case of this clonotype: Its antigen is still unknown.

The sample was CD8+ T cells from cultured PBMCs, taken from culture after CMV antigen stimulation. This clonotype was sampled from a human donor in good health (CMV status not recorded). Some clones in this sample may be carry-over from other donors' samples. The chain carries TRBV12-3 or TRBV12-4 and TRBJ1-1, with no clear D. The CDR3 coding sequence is TGTGCCAGCAGCCGATGGATAAACACTGAAGCTTTCTTT. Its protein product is CASSRWINTEAFF.